The clone carrying this TCR beta chain was recorded a few times. What it binds is not known. A much larger clone lies one base from this, so it may be a read error. The conserved final phenylalanine or tryptophan is absent from the CDR3, which likely points to a read error. The source of the sample is a study of metastatic and nonmetastatic thyroid tumors. The study, taken as a whole, reports: Across blood and tumor, TCR beta diversity in malignant thyroid tumors was reportedly significantly higher than in benign nodules.

Patients were all untreated before their thyroid surgery. Trimming at V came to 5 bases and at J to 11 bases, leaving 6 bases not matched to a gene. The CDR3 runs 14 residues. Germline CDR1 reads SGHTA; CDR2 reads FQGNSA. TCRdb recomputed clones from the PCR reads via MiXCR. The table includes 85,000 to 100,000 clones, about 13% detected once. The sequenced sample was blood. The sequence was collected from a female donor with papillary thyroid cancer or a benign thyroid nodule (not recorded which). Some clones in this sample may be carry-over from other donors' samples. This sequence joins TRBV7-2 and TRBJ1-6; TRBD1 agrees at 10 bases. The CDR3 loop reads CASSLDRGRPPLHL. In DNA, the CDR3 is TGTGCCAGCAGCCTTGACAGGGGGCGGCCACCCCTCCACCTT.